This T cell receptor beta chain was obtained from a study of blood T cell repertoires in COVID-19. Background on the study: Nucleic acid was either cDNA or gDNA, and it came from T cells, B-cell-depleted T cells, or PBMCs.

This CDR3 has 16 residues. Followed over time, Seattle patients had been enrolled while infection was active. Original analysis: By means of reference gene primer amplification, nucleated cell counts were estimated. Profiled with immunoSEQ multiplex PCR; TCRdb holds only in-frame clones, not every one. D and trimming come from the DNA, and the V and J calls and clone size come from that table. The sample lists 200,000 to 300,000 clones, about 90% occurring once. The TCR was taken from a person under 30 with COVID-19, enrolled during active disease. The chain couples TRBV12-2 to TRBJ1-2; TRBD1 was called by the table and not checked on the DNA. TRBV12-2 is flagged as a pseudogene. The sample consisted of peripheral blood. CDR3 DNA: TGTGCCTTTAAATACCCGGACAGGGGGCTTGTCTATGGCTACACCTTC. As protein: CAFKYPDRGLVYGYTF.